This T cell receptor (beta chain) was obtained from a study of blood T cell repertoires in COVID-19. Produced via immunoSEQ multiplex PCR; TCRdb's table is partial and in-frame only. Of 200,000 to 300,000 clones listed, about nine tenths are singletons. Trimming at V came to 4 bases and at J to 4 bases, leaving 7 bases not matched to a gene. The CDR3 runs 17 residues. Looked up from germline, CDR1 is SGHRS and CDR2 is YFSETQ. The genes are TRBV5-1 and TRBJ2-2; TRBD2 matches 13 bases. The sample consisted of PBMCs or T cells enriched from blood (not recorded which). The sequence derives from a woman between 40 and 55 years old with acute COVID-19. CDR3: CASSLRTSGRATGELFF. DNA for the CDR3: TGCGCCAGCAGCCTTCGGACTAGCGGGAGAGCCACCGGGGAGCTGTTTTTT.